Following are 28 T cell receptor beta chains from one sample sequenced in a study of blood T cell repertoires in COVID-19. Sequencing used immunoSEQ multiplex PCR; TCRdb keeps in-frame clones, though not all of them. The table has thousands of clones, 74% seen once; the top ten hold about 15%. The specimen sequenced was peripheral blood. These receptors were taken from a man between 60 and 75 years old with acute or convalescent COVID-19.

This clone was seen just once. This sequence joins TRBV19 and TRBJ2-2; D is unresolved. The germline V and J ends were trimmed by 1 base and 5 bases, with 14 bases remaining between them. CDR1 is LNHDA and CDR2 is SQIVND in the germline V gene (reference sequence). CDR3 length: 16 residues. The CDR3 sequence: CASSIGGVGWTGELFF. CDR3 DNA: TGTGCCAGTAGTATAGGTGGTGTCGGGTGGACCGGGGAGCTGTTTTTT.

The chain employs TRBV29-1 and TRBJ1-5; D possibly corresponds to TRBD1 (5 bases). The CDR3 is 13 amino acids. Germline V gene lookup returns CDR1 SQVTM and CDR2 ANQGSEA. The V end lost 3 bases, the J end lost 6 bases, and 12 bases lay between the germline ends. CDR3 sequence reads: CSVDSGGGQPQHF. Written as DNA, the CDR3 is TGCAGCGTTGATTCGGGGGGTGGTCAGCCCCAGCATTTT.

The sample holds one count of this clone. The V gene is TRBV2, the J gene TRBJ1-1; possibly TRBD1 for D (5 bases). The CDR3 extends over 15 amino acids. The V end lost 1 base, the J end lost 2 bases, and 11 bases lay between the germline ends. Per the germline V gene, CDR1 is SNHLY and CDR2 is FYNNEI. CDR3 residues: CASSEVGRLNTEAFF. The CDR3 region has the DNA TGTGCCAGCAGTGAAGTGGGGCGGTTAAACACTGAAGCTTTCTTT.

This clone was detected a few times. The chain combines TRBV6-5 with TRBJ1-1, with 7 bases fitting TRBD1. This CDR3 is built from 14 residues. Germline lookup yields CDR1 MNHEY and CDR2 SVGAGI. V shed 6 bases and J 1 base; nucleotides not matched to a gene: 5. The CDR3 coding sequence is TGTGCCAGCAGGCCGAGACAGGGGAACACTGAAGCTTTCTTT. Protein: CASRPRQGNTEAFF.

The J gene is TRBJ2-7, the V gene TRBV19; possibly TRBD1 for D (5 bases). The V gene's germline CDR1 is LNHDA and CDR2 SQIVND (reference sequence). The ends were cut back, 8 bases at V and 6 bases at J, with 11 bases in the middle. There are 11 residues in the CDR3. The CDR3 sequence: CASGQGSEQYF. The CDR3 nucleotides read TGTGCCAGTGGACAAGGAAGCGAGCAGTACTTC.

J is TRBJ1-6 and V is TRBV7-6; D ambiguous. The germline gives CDR1 SGHVS, CDR2 FNYEAQ. V lost 6 bases and J 1 base, leaving 7 bases between the germline ends. CDR3 size: 14 residues. The CDR3 DNA reads TGTGCCAGCAGTTCGCAGTCCTATAATTCACCCCTCCACTTT. Translated, it gives CASSSQSYNSPLHF.

The V call is TRBV27, the J call TRBJ2-3, with TRBD2 matching 15 bases. The CDR3 is 19 amino acids. V lost 4 bases and J lost 8; bases outside the gene matches: 16. Germline V gene sequence: CDR1 MNHEY, CDR2 SMNVEV (reference sequence). CDR3 sequence reads: CASSSGTSGGPLSRATQYF. The CDR3 DNA sequence: TGTGCCAGCAGTTCAGGGACTAGCGGGGGGCCATTATCCCGGGCTACGCAGTATTTT.

The CDR3 protein is CASSVGQTDPEAFF. The CDR3 bases are TGTGCCAGCAGCGTAGGACAGACTGACCCTGAAGCTTTCTTT. This chain joins TRBV9 and TRBJ1-1; tentatively, D is TRBD1 (5 bases). There are 14 residues in the CDR3. Trimming shortened V by 0 bases and J by 6 bases, and 12 bases separated the two germline ends. Germline CDR1 SGDLS, CDR2 YYNGEE.

The chain is built from TRBV5-8 and TRBJ1-1, with D uncertain. Trimming pared 2 bases from V and 0 bases from J, leaving 8 bases between. Germline V gene data show CDR1 as SGHTS and CDR2 as YDEGEE. The CDR3 spans 14 residues. CDR3 DNA: TGTGCCAGCAGCTTTTGGGCTCTGAACACTGAAGCTTTCTTT. It specifies CASSFWALNTEAFF.

The gene calls are TRBV5-1 and TRBJ1-1; D call uncertain. V gave up 4 bases and J gave up 0 bases, with 19 bases separating them. Germline CDR1 reads SGHRS; CDR2 reads YFSETQ. CDR3 length: 17 residues. In DNA form, the CDR3 reads TGCGCCAGCAGCGGAATACCGGGAGAAATTATGAACACTGAAGCTTTCTTT. Translating gives CASSGIPGEIMNTEAFF.

J is TRBJ2-7 and V is TRBV5-1; a weak D match, TRBD2 (6 bases). Germline assignment: CDR1 SGHRS and CDR2 YFSETQ. This CDR3 comprises 14 residues. Trimming left V 6 bases short and J 0 bases short, with 13 bases between. CDR3 loop: CASKRAMSSYEQYF. Here the CDR3 DNA reads TGCGCCAGCAAGCGGGCCATGAGCTCCTACGAGCAGTACTTC.

This chain uses TRBV9 with TRBJ1-4; a possible D gene is TRBD1 (6 bases). The CDR3 loop spans 14 amino acids. The V gene's germline CDR1 is SGDLS and CDR2 YYNGEE. The ends were cut back, 4 bases at V and 3 bases at J, with 10 bases in the middle. CDR3 protein: CASSRGGANEKLFF. CDR3 bases: TGTGCCAGCAGCAGGGGGGGTGCTAATGAAAAACTGTTTTTT.

CDR3 in amino acids: CASSDQGNNSPLHF. CDR3 nucleotides: TGTGCCAGCAGTGATCAGGGGAATAATTCACCCCTCCACTTT. The chain uses TRBV2 and TRBJ1-6, with D possibly TRBD1 on 6 matching bases. This CDR3 has 14 residues. The germline CDR1 and CDR2 sequences are SNHLY and FYNNEI. The ends were cut back, 3 bases at V and 5 bases at J, with 8 bases in the middle.

V and J are TRBV5-6 and TRBJ1-5, with 9 bases matching TRBD1. Unmatched junction bases numbered 4, after V lost 0 bases and J lost 6 bases. The CDR3 runs to 15 residues. Germline V lookup: CDR1 SGHDT, CDR2 YYEEEE. The CDR3 nucleotides are TGTGCCAGCAGCTTGGTCGGGGACAGGGTTCAGCCCCAGCATTTT. Protein: CASSLVGDRVQPQHF. Full variable domain (outside the CDR3, taken from reference TRBV5-6 and TRBJ1-5): DAGVTQSPTHLIKTRGQQVTLRCSPKSGHDTVSWYQQALGQGPQFIFQYYEEEERQRGNFPDRFSGHQFPNYSSELNVNALLLGDSALYLCASSLVGDRVQPQHFGDGTRLSIL.

This chain joins TRBV29-1 and TRBJ2-7; possibly TRBD2 for D (5 bases). The germline V and J ends were trimmed by 7 bases and 7 bases, with 17 bases remaining between them. The germline CDR1 and CDR2 sequences are SQVTM and ANQGSEA. CDR3 length equals 12 residues. In nucleotides, the CDR3 is TGCAGCGGAACCGGTGAGGGTCGGGAGCAGTACTTC. Encoded protein: CSGTGEGREQYF.

The chain links TRBV18 to TRBJ1-3, with 7 nucleotides matching TRBD1. Germline loops: CDR1 KGHSH, CDR2 LQKENI. Trimming cost V 3 bases and J 4 bases; bases outside gene matches: 9. The CDR3 totals 16 residues. The CDR3 region has the DNA TGTGCCAGCTCACCTGTGGACCGGGACAGAGGAAACACCATATATTTT. It yields the protein CASSPVDRDRGNTIYF.

The chain recombines TRBV5-1 with TRBJ1-1, with D perhaps matching TRBD1 (5 bases). Germline-derived CDR1 and CDR2 are SGHRS and YFSETQ. The V gene lost 4 bases and the J gene lost 11 bases, with 18 bases spanning the gap. This CDR3 contains 13 residues. This chain's CDR3 is CASSRDWDQEAFF. The DNA for the CDR3 is TGCGCCAGCAGCAGGGACTGGGACCAAGAGGCTTTCTTT.

V is TRBV12-3 or TRBV12-4 and J is TRBJ1-5; D uncertain. V shed 3 bases and J shed 5 bases, with 5 bases lying between them. CDR3 length: 12 amino acids. The DNA of the CDR3 is TGTGCCAGCAGTTTCGCGGATCAGCCCCAGCATTTT. This sequence encodes CASSFADQPQHF.

Only one count was recorded for this clone. This chain uses TRBV7-8 with TRBJ1-5, with a possible D match to TRBD1 (6 bases). CDR3 size: 14 residues. V lost 2 bases and J 10 bases, leaving 15 bases between the germline ends. Looked up from germline, CDR1 is SGHVS and CDR2 is FQNEAQ. The CDR3 nucleotides read TGTGCCAGCAGCTTATCGGGCACGGGGGGCCCCCAGCATTTT. Its protein is CASSLSGTGGPQHF.

The sample holds a few counts of this clone. J is TRBJ1-1 and V is TRBV7-6; no firm D call. Germline assignment: CDR1 SGHVS and CDR2 FNYEAQ. V lost 3 bases and J lost 5, with 10 bases in between. The CDR3 covers 13 residues. CDR3 sequence reads: CASSLEASTEAFF. The CDR3 DNA is TGTGCCAGCAGCTTGGAGGCGAGTACTGAAGCTTTCTTT.

The CDR3 DNA follows: TGTGCCAGCAGTTTATCGGGCAGGGGGAACTATGGCTACACCTTC. It yields the protein CASSLSGRGNYGYTF. This chain uses TRBV27 with TRBJ1-2; 7 bases match TRBD1. Trimming removed 0 bases from V and 2 bases from J; junction bases left unmatched: 3. CDR1 and CDR2 from the germline V gene are MNHEY and SMNVEV (reference sequence). This CDR3 has 15 amino acids.

The rearrangement joins TRBV6-2 or TRBV6-3 to TRBJ2-2; 13 bases map to TRBD2. Germline CDR1 is MNHEY and CDR2 is SVGEGT. V dropped 4 bases and J dropped 9; count of bases not matched to a gene: 11. The CDR3 extends over 17 amino acids. The CDR3 coding sequence is TGTGCCAGCAGTTTGAATCTTGGGACTAGCGGGAAATGGGAGCTGTTTTTT. Translation: CASSLNLGTSGKWELFF.

The chain employs TRBV6-1 and TRBJ2-5, with D possibly TRBD1 on 5 matching bases. Germline CDR1 MNHNS, CDR2 SASEGT. V lost 2 bases and J lost 1, with 11 bases in between. CDR3 length: 15 residues. CDR3 amino acids: CASSEIVTVQETQYF. The CDR3 DNA sequence: TGTGCCAGCAGTGAAATTGTGACAGTCCAAGAGACCCAGTACTTC.

This clone is deemed medium-sized. This chain connects TRBV7-2 to TRBJ2-3; 7 nucleotides align to TRBD1. V dropped 5 bases and J dropped 0; count of bases not matched to a gene: 5. CDR1 and CDR2 (germline): SGHTA, FQGNSA. This CDR3 has 15 amino acids. In nucleotides, the CDR3 is TGTGCCAGCAGCATCACAGGGGCTAGCACAGATACGCAGTATTTT. Translated, it gives CASSITGASTDTQYF.

The chain is built from TRBV3-1 (or the pseudogene TRBV3-2) and TRBJ2-3, with TRBD1 matching 8 bases. This CDR3 is 15 amino acids long. V was clipped by 4 bases and J by 6 bases; unmatched bases: 9. CDR1 is LGHDT, CDR2 YNNKEL, per germline (reference sequence). CDR3 residues: CASSLRTGTGDTQYF. CDR3 coding DNA: TGTGCCAGCAGCCTAAGGACAGGGACTGGGGATACGCAGTATTTT.

This clone occurred a few times. This chain uses TRBV4-3 with TRBJ1-6; no definite D call. The CDR3 has 16 amino acids. V was clipped by 3 bases and J by 4 bases, with 13 bases between them. Germline loops: CDR1 LGHNA, CDR2 YSLEER. CDR3 nucleotide sequence: TGCGCCAGCAGCCAGGCCGAGGCGCGGTATAATTCACCCCTCCACTTT. This translates into CASSQAEARYNSPLHF.

Written as DNA, the CDR3 is TGTGCCAGCAGTGCCCCGGGGGGGCCTAACGGGGAGCTGTTTTTT. It yields the protein CASSAPGGPNGELFF. The rearrangement links TRBV6-2 or TRBV6-3 to TRBJ2-2; TRBD2 matches 8 bases. Germline assignment: CDR1 MNHEY and CDR2 SVGEGT. The V gene end was trimmed by 5 bases and the J gene end by 7 bases; junction bases not matched to a gene: 9. The CDR3 has 15 amino acids.

The chain carries TRBV11-2 and TRBJ1-1, with D unresolved. The CDR3 consists of 10 residues. Germline V gene data show CDR1 as SGHAT and CDR2 as FQNNGV. The ends were cut back, 4 bases at V and 8 bases at J, with 5 bases in the middle. In DNA, the CDR3 is TGTGCCAGCAGCTCTCGGGAAGCTTTCTTT. It is translated as CASSSREAFF.